This is a list of T cell receptor beta chains from one sample in a study of cytomegalovirus exposure and HLA in healthy donors. Sequenced by immunoSEQ multiplex PCR; TCRdb stores in-frame clones only, minus some. The sample includes about 120,000 clones, over 70% of them seen just once. Sequenced input: PBMCs. These TCRs come from a female donor in good health and CMV-seropositive. The CDR3 runs from the conserved cysteine through the conserved F or W. A D gene is named only where the DNA matches it firmly. The size field is filled for only some rows; it gives once, few, many or a size class.

TRBD1	TRBV7-8	-	TRBJ1-2	TGTGCCAGCAGCTCGCTCCCCGGGACAGCCTATGGCTACACCTTC	CASSSLPGTAYGYTF
TRBD1	TRBV6-1	few	TRBJ2-7	TGTGCCAGCAGTGAAAGATCAGGGGGAGAATACGAGCAGTACTTC	CASSERSGGEYEQYF
-	TRBV19	once	TRBJ1-4	TGTGCCAGTAGCACCGGGGGAGCTAATGAAAAACTGTTTTTT	CASSTGGANEKLFF
TRBD2	TRBV2	-	TRBJ2-1	TGTGCCAGCAGACCGGGGGGGGGAGGTCACAATGAGCAGTTCTTC	CASRPGGGGHNEQFF
-	TRBV4-1	-	TRBJ1-5	TGCGCCAGCAGCCAGGGACATATTAGCAATCAGCCCCAGCATTTT	CASSQGHISNQPQHF
TRBD1	TRBV12-5	-	TRBJ1-6	TGTGCTAGTGGTTTGGCTACAGGGGGCTTCTCACCCCTCCACTTT	CASGLATGGFSPLHF
-	TRBV4-3	-	TRBJ2-3	TGCGCCAGCAGCCAAAATCCCCCCCCAACGGGGGATACGCAGTATTTT	CASSQNPPPTGDTQYF
TRBD2	TRBV5-4	-	TRBJ2-1	TGTGCCAGCAGCTCGGGACTAGCGGGGGGGCGGGCCTACAATGAGCAGTTCTTC	CASSSGLAGGRAYNEQFF
-	TRBV7-9	-	TRBJ1-2	TGTGCCAGCAGCATCACAGGGAACTATGGCTACACCTTC	CASSITGNYGYTF
-	TRBV28	few	TRBJ1-6	TGTGCCAGCAGTTTAGAGTTTTCACCCCTCCACTTT	CASSLEFSPLHF
-	TRBV5-6	-	TRBJ1-2	TGTGCCAGCAGCTTCTATCAGGGGTATCAAGGCTACACCTTC	CASSFYQGYQGYTF
TRBD2	TRBV6-6	-	TRBJ2-3	TGTGCCAGCAGTTATAGCGGGGGGGCCGCAGATACGCAGTATTTT	CASSYSGGAADTQYF
-	TRBV7-8	-	TRBJ1-1	TGTGCCAGCAGCTTAGTTTTGAACAGCCTTGAAGCTTTCTTT	CASSLVLNSLEAFF
-	TRBV19	-	TRBJ1-3	TGTGCCAGTACCCGAGCTCCGGGCTCTGGAAACACCATATATTTT	CASTRAPGSGNTIYF
-	TRBV30	-	TRBJ1-2	TGTGCCTGGAGTGGAGAAACGGGCTATGGCTACACCTTC	CAWSGETGYGYTF
-	TRBV5-1	-	TRBJ1-1	TGCGCCAGCAGCTTGGGGGTTAGGGGCAACACTGAAGCTTTCTTT	CASSLGVRGNTEAFF
-	TRBV25-1	-	TRBJ1-1	TGTGCCAGCAGTGAGGACACTCGGGCTTTCTTT	CASSEDTRAFF
-	TRBV5-6	-	TRBJ1-1	TGTGCCAGCAGCTCCCTCTCGAGGAACACTGAAGCTTTCTTT	CASSSLSRNTEAFF
-	TRBV27	-	TRBJ2-1	TGTGCCAGCAGTTTATATGGCCCGGCGGGCTCCTACAATGAGCAGTTCTTC	CASSLYGPAGSYNEQFF
-	TRBV15	-	TRBJ1-2	TGTGCCACCAGCCTCGGGGATGGCAGAGGCGGCTACACCTTC	CATSLGDGRGGYTF
TRBD2	TRBV10-1	once	TRBJ2-1	TGCGCCAGCAGTGCTACGGGAGGTCTGACGCAGTTCTTC	CASSATGGLTQFF
-	TRBV11-1	-	TRBJ2-1	TGTGCCAGCAGCCCGACTTACAATGAGCAGTTCTTC	CASSPTYNEQFF
TRBD1	TRBV7-2	-	TRBJ1-3	TGTGCCAGCAGCTTCTGGACAGGGGGCACTGGAAACACCATATATTTT	CASSFWTGGTGNTIYF
TRBD2	TRBV6-1	-	TRBJ2-1	TGTGCCAGCAGGTCCCTAGCGGGGGACGGCAATGAGCAGTTCTTC	CASRSLAGDGNEQFF
TRBD1	TRBV30	-	TRBJ1-6	TGTGCCTGGAGCGTTGGGACAGAGAATTCACCCCTCCACTTT	CAWSVGTENSPLHF
-	TRBV30	-	TRBJ1-1	TGTGCCTGGGCGCGCGGGGCAGTCGGGAACACTGAAGCTTTCTTT	CAWARGAVGNTEAFF
-	TRBV25-1	-	TRBJ1-4	TGTGCCAGCAGTGAATATGCGCAGGATGAAAAACTGTTTTTT	CASSEYAQDEKLFF
TRBD2	TRBV4-2	-	TRBJ2-1	TGTGCCAGCAGCCAAGTAGGACGGGGGGTCTACAATGAGCAGTTCTTC	CASSQVGRGVYNEQFF
TRBD1	TRBV18	-	TRBJ1-1	TGTGCCAGCTCACCTACAGGGGGAAACACTGAAGCTTTCTTT	CASSPTGGNTEAFF
-	TRBV9	-	TRBJ1-2	TGTGCCAGCAGCGTAGCCGCGCGGTCCGACTATGGCTACACCTTC	CASSVAARSDYGYTF
-	TRBV4-3	few	TRBJ2-7	TGCGCCAGCAGCCAAGATCCGGGGTCCGAGCAGTACTTC	CASSQDPGSEQYF